This T cell receptor beta chain was captured in a study of Ad26.COV2.S vaccination and SARS-CoV-2 variants. Profiled with immunoSEQ multiplex PCR; TCRdb holds only in-frame clones, not every one. The data hold fewer than 500,000 clones, with roughly 87% observed a single time. The treatment: over 15 received Ad26.COV2.S at low or high dose, single or two shots; a few received placebo; per-sample allocation not given. The samples date from day 63 after the first vaccine or placebo injection. It was an adult aged 18-55 years in Boston who was the donor. Germline CDR1 and CDR2: SNHLY and FYNNEI. The CDR3 runs 15 residues. V trimming: 5 bases; J trimming: 4 bases; junction bases outside the gene matches: 8.

V usage is TRBV2 and J usage is TRBJ2-1, with 7 bases aligning to TRBD2. This specimen consisted of peripheral blood, obtained in a trial of Ad26.COV2.S vaccine versus placebo. The clonotype was recovered from a person aged 18 to 59 who received the Ad26.COV2.S COVID-19 vaccine or a placebo. Here the CDR3 DNA reads TGTGCCAGCAGTAAAGAGGGGAGGGCATACAATGAGCAGTTCTTC. Its protein product is CASSKEGRAYNEQFF.